This TCR beta chain was retrieved from a study of T cells in Graves' hyperthyroidism and ophthalmopathy. Study outcomes and limitations: Blood also carried most thyroid clonotypes expanded above 0.001.

The sample holds many counts of this clonotype. Its antigen is as yet unknown. Amplification yielded TCR beta CDR3 regions, with RNA transcripts as the source. In the first-round RT-PCR of the TCR CDR3, the HTBI primer set was used. TCRdb redid the calling of the multiplex PCR reads with MiXCR, one entry per CDR3 protein. The sample includes 500,000 or so distinct CDR3 sequences, about a sixth seen only once; the top ten take roughly 15%. Germline values: CDR1 LGHDT, CDR2 YNNKEL (reference sequence). V gave up 1 base and J gave up 9 bases, with 10 bases separating them. The CDR3 has 13 residues. The genes are TRBV3-1 and TRBJ2-1; D uncertain. The material sequenced was blood. The origin of this receptor is a young woman with Graves' ophthalmopathy. The CDR3 loop is CASSQARRSEQFF. CDR3 DNA sequence: TGTGCCAGCAGCCAAGCGCGGCGCTCTGAGCAGTTCTTC.